These 2 T cell receptor beta chains share one sample of origin, sequenced in a study of blood T cells in healthy people across ages. The use of a sample-barcoded 5' primer and a J-beta primer mix characterized a second PCR of about 7 to 12 cycles. Using its own MiXCR run on the 5' RACE reads, TCRdb lists one record per CDR3 protein. The sample holds around 870,000 distinct CDR3 sequences; about 28% are singletons and the top ten take 17%. Sequenced sample: blood. These receptors all come from a woman aged 80 or over in good health.

This chain joins TRBV28 and TRBJ1-5, with D perhaps matching TRBD1 (5 bases). The germline CDR1 and CDR2 sequences are MDHEN and SYDVKM. The V and J ends lost 5 bases and 0 bases respectively, with 11 bases between them. The CDR3 has 15 residues. Here the CDR3 reads CASSTIDSSNQPQHF. The DNA for the CDR3 is TGTGCCAGCAGTACCATAGACAGTAGCAATCAGCCCCAGCATTTT.

The table lists this clonotype with many counts. The chain employs TRBV4-3 and TRBJ2-3; the D gene is possibly TRBD1 (5 bases). Per the germline V gene, CDR1 is LGHNA and CDR2 is YSLEER. V dropped 4 bases and J dropped 3 bases, with 17 bases sitting between them. This CDR3 region has 16 residues. The DNA of the CDR3 is TGCGCCAGCAGCCTAAGGCGAGCGCAGGGAACAGATACGCAGTATTTT. Residues: CASSLRRAQGTDTQYF.